The source of this T cell receptor (beta chain) is a study of T cell repertoires in cytomegalovirus infection. Turning to the study itself: In public TCR beta signatures, there were indications of both CMV infection and matching HLA type.

Overall study findings and caveats: There were HLA-C-restricted CMV-specific TCR beta clonotypes dominating the ex vivo response.

TCRdb re-analysed the reads in MiXCR, keeping a single row per CDR3 protein. The sample records 900,000 to 950,000 distinct CDR3 sequences, about a third being singletons. The CDR3 is made up of 14 amino acids. CDR1 and CDR2 from the germline V gene are SGHAT and FQNNGV. With V trimmed by 3 bases and J by 3 bases, 5 bases remained unmatched. As regards this clonotype: No antigen is known for it.

The sequence was obtained from a human donor in good health (CMV status not recorded). Some clones in this sample may be carry-over from other donors' samples. Source: cultured CD8+ T cells from PBMCs, taken from culture after CMV antigen stimulation. The chain is built from TRBV11-2 and TRBJ2-7, with TRBD1 identical over 7 bases. The CDR3 DNA reads TGTGCCAGCAGCTTCTCAACAGGGGACTACGAGCAGTACTTC. It specifies CASSFSTGDYEQYF.